The clone carrying this TCR beta chain showed up just a few times. This record comes from a study of response to subunit inactivated influenza vaccine. TCRdb used MiXCR to reprocess the RT-PCR reads, holding one entry per CDR3 protein. The table has around 580,000 distinct CDR3 sequences, approximately 14% seen once. Per germline, CDR1 LGHNA and CDR2 YSLEER. The CDR3 has 15 residues. Between the trimmed V and J ends, which lost 0 bases and 2 bases, there was a span of 8 bases. This chain joins TRBV4-3 and TRBJ1-5, with no clear D. The specimen comprised PBMCs from blood, sampled roughly 13 days after vaccination. The sequence was collected from a man aged 45 to 65 who received an inactivated influenza vaccine. The CDR3 coding sequence is TGCGCCAGCAGCCAAGATGAGTTAGGCAATCAGCCCCAGCATTTT. It translates to CASSQDELGNQPQHF.